Below, one T cell receptor (beta chain) is given with its context. Its matching antigen is unknown. The CDR3 is made up of 14 amino acids. Germline V gene data show CDR1 as SEHNR and CDR2 as FQNEAQ (reference sequence). V lost 5 bases and J 0 bases, leaving 10 bases between the germline ends. Random hexamers served to reverse transcribe about 0.5 to 1 ug RNA. Amplification of TCR beta CDR3 was carried out by immunoSEQ multiplex PCR, which covered 54 Vbeta and 13 Jbeta segments. From the immunoSEQ multiplex PCR reads, TCRdb called clonotypes with MiXCR, one entry per CDR3 protein. The sample lists 130,000 or so distinct CDR3 sequences; about 93% were seen once. The data are from a study of CD8 T cells in Susac syndrome. General study results and limits: It was acknowledged in the study that the number of individuals who were included in its TCR sequencing and HLA analysis was relatively small.

Material: CD8+ T cells from PBMCs. The receptor was derived from a human donor with multiple sclerosis. V gene TRBV7-9 combines with J gene TRBJ1-1; D call uncertain. The CDR3 DNA follows: TGTGCCAGCAGCCTCGAAAGACTGAACACTGAAGCTTTCTTT. It yields the protein CASSLERLNTEAFF.